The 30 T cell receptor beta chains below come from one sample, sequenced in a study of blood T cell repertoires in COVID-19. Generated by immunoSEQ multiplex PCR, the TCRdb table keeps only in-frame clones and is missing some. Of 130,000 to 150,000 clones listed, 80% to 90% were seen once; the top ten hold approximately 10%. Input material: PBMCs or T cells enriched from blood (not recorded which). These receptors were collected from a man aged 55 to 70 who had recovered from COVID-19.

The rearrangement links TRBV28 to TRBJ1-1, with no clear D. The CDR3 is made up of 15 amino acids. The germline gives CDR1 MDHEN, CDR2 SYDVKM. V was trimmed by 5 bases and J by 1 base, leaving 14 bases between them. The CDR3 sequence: CASSPFQTPNTEAFF. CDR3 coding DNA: TGTGCCAGCAGTCCGTTCCAGACTCCGAACACTGAAGCTTTCTTT. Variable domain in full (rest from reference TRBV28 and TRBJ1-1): DVKVTQSSRYLVKRTGEKVFLECVQDMDHENMFWYRQDPGLGLRLIYFSYDVKMKEKGDIPEGYSVSREKKERFSLILESASTNQTSMYLCASSPFQTPNTEAFFGQGTRLTVV.

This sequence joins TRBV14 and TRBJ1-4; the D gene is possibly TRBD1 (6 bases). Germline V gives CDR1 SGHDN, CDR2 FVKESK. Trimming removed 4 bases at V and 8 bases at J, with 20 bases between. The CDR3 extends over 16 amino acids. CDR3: CASSLRTALGLEKLFF. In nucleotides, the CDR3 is TGTGCCAGCAGCCTTCGGACAGCACTGGGGTTGGAAAAACTGTTTTTT.

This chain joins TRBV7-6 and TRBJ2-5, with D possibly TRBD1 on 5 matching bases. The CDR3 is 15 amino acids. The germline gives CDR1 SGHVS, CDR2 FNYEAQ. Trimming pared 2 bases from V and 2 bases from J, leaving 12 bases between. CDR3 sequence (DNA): TGTGCCAGCAGCTTATTTCAGGGCAGACAAGAGACCCAGTACTTC. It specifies CASSLFQGRQETQYF.

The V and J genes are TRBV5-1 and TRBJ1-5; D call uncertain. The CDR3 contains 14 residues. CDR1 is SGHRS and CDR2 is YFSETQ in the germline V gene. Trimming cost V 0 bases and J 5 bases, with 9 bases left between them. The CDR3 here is CASSLVPGDQPQHF. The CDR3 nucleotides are TGCGCCAGCAGCTTGGTACCGGGTGATCAGCCCCAGCATTTT.

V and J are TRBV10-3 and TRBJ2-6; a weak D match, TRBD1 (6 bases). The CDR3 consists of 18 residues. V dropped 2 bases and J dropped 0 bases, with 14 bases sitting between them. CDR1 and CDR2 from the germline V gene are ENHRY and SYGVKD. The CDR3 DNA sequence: TGTGCCATCAGTGAGGAGACAGGTGAATTCTCTGGGGCCAACGTCCTGACTTTC. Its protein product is CAISEETGEFSGANVLTF.

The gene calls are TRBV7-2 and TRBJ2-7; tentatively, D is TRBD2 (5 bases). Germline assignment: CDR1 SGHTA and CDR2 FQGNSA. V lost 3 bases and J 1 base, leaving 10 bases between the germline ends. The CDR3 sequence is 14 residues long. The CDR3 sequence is CASSFPDLSYEQYF. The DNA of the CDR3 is TGTGCCAGCAGCTTTCCGGACTTGTCCTACGAGCAGTACTTC.

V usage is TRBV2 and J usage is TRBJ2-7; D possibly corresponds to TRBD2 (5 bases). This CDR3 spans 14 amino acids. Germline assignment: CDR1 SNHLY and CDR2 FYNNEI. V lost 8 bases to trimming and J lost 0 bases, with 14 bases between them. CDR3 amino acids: CASEGETSSYEQYF. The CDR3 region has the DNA TGTGCCAGCGAGGGCGAAACTAGCTCCTACGAGCAGTACTTC.

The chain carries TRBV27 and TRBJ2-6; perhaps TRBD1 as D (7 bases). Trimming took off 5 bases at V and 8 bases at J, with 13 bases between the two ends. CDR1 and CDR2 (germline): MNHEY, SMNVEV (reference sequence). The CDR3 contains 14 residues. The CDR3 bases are TGTGCCAGCAGTGGCGGGACAGTGTCCAACGTCCTGACTTTC. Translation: CASSGGTVSNVLTF.

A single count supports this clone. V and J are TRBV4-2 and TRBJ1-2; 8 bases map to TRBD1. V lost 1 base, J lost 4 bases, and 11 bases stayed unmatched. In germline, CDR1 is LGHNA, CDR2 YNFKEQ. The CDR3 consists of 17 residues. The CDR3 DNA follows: TGTGCCAGCAGCCAAGGGCCGACACCACAGGGGGGCTATGGCTACACCTTC. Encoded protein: CASSQGPTPQGGYGYTF.

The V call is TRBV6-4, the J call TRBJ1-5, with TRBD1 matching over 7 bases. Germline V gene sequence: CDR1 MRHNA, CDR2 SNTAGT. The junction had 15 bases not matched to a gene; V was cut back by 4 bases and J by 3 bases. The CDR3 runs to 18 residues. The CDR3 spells CASSGDSMLGGFNQPQHF. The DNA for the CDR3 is TGTGCCAGCAGTGGGGACAGCATGTTAGGTGGTTTCAATCAGCCCCAGCATTTT.

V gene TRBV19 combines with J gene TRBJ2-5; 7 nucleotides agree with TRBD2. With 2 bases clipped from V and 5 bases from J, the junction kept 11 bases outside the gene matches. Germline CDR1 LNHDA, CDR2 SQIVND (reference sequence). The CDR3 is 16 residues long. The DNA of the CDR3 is TGTGCCAGTAGTATATTTGCGGGGGATTTCATGGAGACCCAGTACTTC. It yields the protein CASSIFAGDFMETQYF.

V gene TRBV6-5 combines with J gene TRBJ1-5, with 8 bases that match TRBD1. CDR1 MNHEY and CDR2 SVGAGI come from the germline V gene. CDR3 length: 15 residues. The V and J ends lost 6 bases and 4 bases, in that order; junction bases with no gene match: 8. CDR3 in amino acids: CASRLDRDPNQPQHF. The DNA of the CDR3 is TGTGCCAGCAGACTGGACAGGGACCCTAATCAGCCCCAGCATTTT.

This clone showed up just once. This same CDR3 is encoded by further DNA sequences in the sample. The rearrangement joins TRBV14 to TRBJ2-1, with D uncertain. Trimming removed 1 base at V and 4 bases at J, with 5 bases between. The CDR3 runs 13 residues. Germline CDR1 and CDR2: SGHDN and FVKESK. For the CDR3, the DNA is TGTGCCAGCAGCCAAGGAGTTTACAATGAGCAGTTCTTC. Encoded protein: CASSQGVYNEQFF.

This CDR3 reads CASSSRQGRETQYF. The CDR3 DNA reads TGTGCCAGCAGCTCAAGACAGGGGAGGGAGACCCAGTACTTC. The rearrangement links TRBV9 to TRBJ2-5; 8 nucleotides match TRBD1. CDR1 is SGDLS, CDR2 YYNGEE, per germline. V shed 4 bases and J 5 bases; nucleotides not matched to a gene: 7. The CDR3 has 14 amino acids. Filled out from reference TRBV9 and TRBJ2-5, the complete variable domain reads DSGVTQTPKHLITATGQRVTLRCSPRSGDLSVYWYQQSLDQGLQFLIQYYNGEERAKGNILERFSAQQFPDLHSELNLSSLELGDSALYFCASSSRQGRETQYFGPGTRLLVL.

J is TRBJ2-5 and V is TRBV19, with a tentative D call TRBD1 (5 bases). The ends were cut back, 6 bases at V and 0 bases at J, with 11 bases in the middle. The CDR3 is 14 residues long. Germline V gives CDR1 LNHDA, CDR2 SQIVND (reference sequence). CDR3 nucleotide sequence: TGTGCCAGTAGGACCGACAGAAACCAAGAGACCCAGTACTTC. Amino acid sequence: CASRTDRNQETQYF. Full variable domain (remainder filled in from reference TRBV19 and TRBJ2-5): DGGITQSPKYLFRKEGQNVTLSCEQNLNHDAMYWYRQDPGQGLRLIYYSQIVNDFQKGDIAEGYSVSREKKESFPLTVTSAQKNPTAFYLCASRTDRNQETQYFGPGTRLLVL.

CDR3 DNA: TGTGCCAGCAGCTATTACGAGGGCGGCGGCTACACCTTC. Translation: CASSYYEGGGYTF. This chain uses TRBV28 with TRBJ1-2; D not resolved. Trimming removed 6 bases from V and 8 bases from J, with 16 bases in between. Germline CDR1 MDHEN, CDR2 SYDVKM. The length of the CDR3 is 13 residues.

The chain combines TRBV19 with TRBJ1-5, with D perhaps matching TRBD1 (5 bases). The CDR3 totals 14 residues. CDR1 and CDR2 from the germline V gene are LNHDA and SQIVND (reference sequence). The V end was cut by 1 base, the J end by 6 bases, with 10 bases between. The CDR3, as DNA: TGTGCCAGTAGTATAGTAGGGGCCAGTCAGCCCCAGCATTTT. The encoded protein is CASSIVGASQPQHF.

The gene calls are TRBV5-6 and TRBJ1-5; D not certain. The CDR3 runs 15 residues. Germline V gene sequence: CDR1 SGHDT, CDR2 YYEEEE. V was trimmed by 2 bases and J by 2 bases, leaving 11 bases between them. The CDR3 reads CASSLGPGGNQPQHF. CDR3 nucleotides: TGTGCCAGCAGCTTAGGGCCCGGGGGCAATCAGCCCCAGCATTTT.

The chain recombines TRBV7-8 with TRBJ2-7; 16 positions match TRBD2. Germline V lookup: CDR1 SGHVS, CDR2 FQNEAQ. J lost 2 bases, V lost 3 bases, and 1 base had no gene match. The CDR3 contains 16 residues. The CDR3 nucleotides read TGTGCCAGCAGCTTGGGGACTAGCGGGAGGGCCTACGAGCAGTACTTC. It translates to CASSLGTSGRAYEQYF.

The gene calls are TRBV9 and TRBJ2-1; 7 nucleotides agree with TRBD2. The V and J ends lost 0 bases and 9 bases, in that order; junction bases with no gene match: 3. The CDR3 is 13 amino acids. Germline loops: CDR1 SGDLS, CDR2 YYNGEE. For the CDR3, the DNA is TGTGCCAGCAGCGTAGCTCTAGCGGTTGAGCAGTTCTTC. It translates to CASSVALAVEQFF.

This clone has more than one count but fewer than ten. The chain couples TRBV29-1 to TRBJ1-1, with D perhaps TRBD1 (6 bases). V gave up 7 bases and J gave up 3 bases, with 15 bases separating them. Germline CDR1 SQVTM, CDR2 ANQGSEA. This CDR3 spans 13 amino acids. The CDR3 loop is CSGSQGRYTEAFF. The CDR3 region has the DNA TGCAGCGGCTCCCAGGGGAGATACACTGAAGCTTTCTTT.

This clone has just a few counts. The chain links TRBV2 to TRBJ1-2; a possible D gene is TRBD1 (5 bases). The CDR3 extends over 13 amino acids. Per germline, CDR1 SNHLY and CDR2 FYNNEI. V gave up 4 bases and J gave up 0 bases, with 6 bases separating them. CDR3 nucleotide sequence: TGTGCCAGCAGTGGCAGGGCTAACTATGGCTACACCTTC. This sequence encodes CASSGRANYGYTF.

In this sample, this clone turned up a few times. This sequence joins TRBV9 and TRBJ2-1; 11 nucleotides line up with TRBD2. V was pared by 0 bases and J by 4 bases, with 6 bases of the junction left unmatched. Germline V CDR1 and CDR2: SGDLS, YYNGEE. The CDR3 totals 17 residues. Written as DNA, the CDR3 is TGTGCCAGCAGCGTAGTCGCCGGGACTAGCGGTTACAATGAGCAGTTCTTC. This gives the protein CASSVVAGTSGYNEQFF.

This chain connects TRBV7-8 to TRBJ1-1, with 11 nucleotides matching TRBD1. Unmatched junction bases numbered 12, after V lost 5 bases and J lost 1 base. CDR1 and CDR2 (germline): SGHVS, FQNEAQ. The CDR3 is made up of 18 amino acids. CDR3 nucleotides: TGTGCCAGCAGCAAGCGGACAGGGGGCGCCTCAGGGAACACTGAAGCTTTCTTT. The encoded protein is CASSKRTGGASGNTEAFF.

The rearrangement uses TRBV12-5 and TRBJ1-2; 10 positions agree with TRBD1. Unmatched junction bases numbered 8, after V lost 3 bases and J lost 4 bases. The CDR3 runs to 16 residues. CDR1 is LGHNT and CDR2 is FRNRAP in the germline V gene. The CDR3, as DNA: TGTGCTAGTGGTTTTCGCCGGGACAGGGGTATCTATGGCTACACCTTC. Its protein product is CASGFRRDRGIYGYTF.

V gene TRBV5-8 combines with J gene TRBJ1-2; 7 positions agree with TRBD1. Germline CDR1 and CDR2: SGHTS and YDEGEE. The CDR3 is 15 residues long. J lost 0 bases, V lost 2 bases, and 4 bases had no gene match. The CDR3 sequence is CASSFGDRPNYGYTF. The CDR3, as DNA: TGTGCCAGCAGCTTCGGGGACAGACCTAACTATGGCTACACCTTC.

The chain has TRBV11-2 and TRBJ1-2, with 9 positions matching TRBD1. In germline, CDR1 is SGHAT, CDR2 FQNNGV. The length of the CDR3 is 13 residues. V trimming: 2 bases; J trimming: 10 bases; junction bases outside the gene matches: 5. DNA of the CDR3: TGTGCCAGCAGCTTAACAGACAGGGGGGACTACACCTTC. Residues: CASSLTDRGDYTF. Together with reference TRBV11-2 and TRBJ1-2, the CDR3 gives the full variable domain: EAGVAQSPRYKIIEKRQSVAFWCNPISGHATLYWYQQILGQGPKLLIQFQNNGVVDDSQLPKDRFSAERLKGVDSTLKIQPAKLEDSAVYLCASSLTDRGDYTFGSGTRLTVV.

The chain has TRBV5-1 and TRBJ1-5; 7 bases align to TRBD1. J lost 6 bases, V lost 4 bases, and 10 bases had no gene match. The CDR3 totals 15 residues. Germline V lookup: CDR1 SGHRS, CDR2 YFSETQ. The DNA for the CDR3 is TGCGCCAGCAGCGCGTCCCGGGACAGTTTTCAGCCCCAGCATTTT. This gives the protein CASSASRDSFQPQHF. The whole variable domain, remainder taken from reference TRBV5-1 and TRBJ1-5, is KAGVTQTPRYLIKTRGQQVTLSCSPISGHRSVSWYQQTPGQGLQFLFEYFSETQRNKGNFPGRFSGRQFSNSRSEMNVSTLELGDSALYLCASSASRDSFQPQHFGDGTRLSIL.

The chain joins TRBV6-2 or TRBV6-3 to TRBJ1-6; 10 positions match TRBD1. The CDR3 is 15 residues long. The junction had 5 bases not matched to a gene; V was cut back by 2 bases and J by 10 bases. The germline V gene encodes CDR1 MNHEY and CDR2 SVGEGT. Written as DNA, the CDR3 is TGTGCCAGCAGTTACCCTAGGACAGGGGGATCACCCCTCCACTTT. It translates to CASSYPRTGGSPLHF.

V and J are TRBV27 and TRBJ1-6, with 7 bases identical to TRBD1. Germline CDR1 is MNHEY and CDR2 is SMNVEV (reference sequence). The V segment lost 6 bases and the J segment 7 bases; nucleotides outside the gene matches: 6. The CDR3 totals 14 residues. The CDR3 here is CASRTGTVNSPLHF. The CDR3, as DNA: TGTGCCAGCAGGACCGGGACAGTAAATTCACCCCTCCACTTT.